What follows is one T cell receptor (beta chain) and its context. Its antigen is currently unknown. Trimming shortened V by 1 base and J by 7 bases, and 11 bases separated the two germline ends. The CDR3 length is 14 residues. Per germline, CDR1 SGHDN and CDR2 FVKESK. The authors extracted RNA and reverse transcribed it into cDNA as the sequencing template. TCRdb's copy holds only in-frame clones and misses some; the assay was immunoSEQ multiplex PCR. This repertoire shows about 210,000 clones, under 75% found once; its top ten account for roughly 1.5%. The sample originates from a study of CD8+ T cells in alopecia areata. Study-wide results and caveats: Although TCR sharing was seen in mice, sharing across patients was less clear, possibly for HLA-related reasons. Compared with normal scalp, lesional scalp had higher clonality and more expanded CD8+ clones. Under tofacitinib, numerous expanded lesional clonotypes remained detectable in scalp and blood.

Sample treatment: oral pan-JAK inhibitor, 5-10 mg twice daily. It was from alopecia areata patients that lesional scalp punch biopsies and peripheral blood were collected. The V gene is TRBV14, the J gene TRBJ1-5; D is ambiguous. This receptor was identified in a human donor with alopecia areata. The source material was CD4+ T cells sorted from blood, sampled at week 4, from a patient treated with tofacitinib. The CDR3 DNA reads TGTGCCAGCAGCCAAGCGGGGTTCGGGCAGCCCCAGCATTTT. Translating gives CASSQAGFGQPQHF. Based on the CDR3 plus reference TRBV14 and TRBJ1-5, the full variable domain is EAGVTQFPSHSVIEKGQTVTLRCDPISGHDNLYWYRRVMGKEIKFLLHFVKESKQDESGMPNNRFLAERTGGTYSTLKVQPAELEDSGVYFCASSQAGFGQPQHFGDGTRLSIL.